The rows below give T cell receptor beta chains drawn from one sample of a study of blood T cell repertoires in COVID-19. Produced via immunoSEQ multiplex PCR; TCRdb's table is partial and in-frame only. The sample yields 60,000 to 75,000 clones, 72% seen once. The sequenced sample consisted of PBMCs or T cells enriched from blood (not recorded which). The receptors come from a woman aged 60-75 years who had been exposed to COVID-19. The CDR3 runs from the conserved cysteine through the conserved F or W. The order of the fields is CDR3 DNA, CDR3 protein, J gene, V gene, clone size, D gene. The D gene is left open where the match is weak. Only part of the rows carry a size: once, few, many, or a class if the clone is expanded.

TGTGCCAGCAGCGTTAGCGAGTTGGGCTACAATGAGCAGTTCTTC | CASSVSELGYNEQFF | TRBJ2-1 | TRBV9 | few | -
TGTGCCAGCAGCCCCCCGGGACACAGCCTGAGCACAGATACGCAGTATTTT | CASSPPGHSLSTDTQYF | TRBJ2-3 | TRBV3-1/TRBV3-2 | - | -
TGCGCCAGCAGCGATGACATCTTAAACTCCTACAATGAGCAGTTCTTC | CASSDDILNSYNEQFF | TRBJ2-1 | TRBV5-1 | - | -
TGTGCCAGCAGCCCGACAGGGGCCTACAATGAGCAGTTCTTC | CASSPTGAYNEQFF | TRBJ2-1 | TRBV11-3 | - | TRBD1
TGTGCCAGCAGCTTGGGCGGATACTCTGGAAACACCATATATTTT | CASSLGGYSGNTIYF | TRBJ1-3 | TRBV5-4 | - | -
TGTGCCAGCAGCTTGTACCTCACAGGGATGCGCAATCAGCCCCAGCATTTT | CASSLYLTGMRNQPQHF | TRBJ1-5 | TRBV5-8 | - | -
TGTGCCAGCTCAAGGTCAGGTACTGATCAGCCCCAGCATTTT | CASSRSGTDQPQHF | TRBJ1-5 | TRBV18 | - | -
TGTGCCAGCTCCCCACGGACAGATAACTATGGCTACACCTTC | CASSPRTDNYGYTF | TRBJ1-2 | TRBV18 | - | -
TGTGCCAGCAGTCGCTACGAGCAGTACTTC | CASSRYEQYF | TRBJ2-7 | TRBV25-1 | - | -
TGTGCCAGCAGCTTTCTGACTGACCTCCCGGATGGCTACACCTTC | CASSFLTDLPDGYTF | TRBJ1-2 | TRBV5-5 | few | -
TGTGCCTGGGGTAGGCAGGACTCTGGGGCCAACGTCCTGACTTTC | CAWGRQDSGANVLTF | TRBJ2-6 | TRBV30 | - | -
TGTGCCAGCAAGGGGGACAAAAACATTCAGTACTTC | CASKGDKNIQYF | TRBJ2-4 | TRBV28 | - | -
TGTGCCACCCGGGACAGAGCTAACTATGGCTACACCTTC | CATRDRANYGYTF | TRBJ1-2 | TRBV6-5 | - | TRBD1
TGCAGCGTCGAACCTCGGACGGGGATGAACACTGAAGCTTTCTTT | CSVEPRTGMNTEAFF | TRBJ1-1 | TRBV29-1 | few | -
TGTGCCACCAGTGATATAGGGAGTGGCTACACCTTC | CATSDIGSGYTF | TRBJ1-2 | TRBV24-1 | - | -
TGTGCCAGCAGAGGACAGCCAAAGGCTGAAGCTTTCTTT | CASRGQPKAEAFF | TRBJ1-1 | TRBV28 | - | -
TGCGCCAGCAGTGATGCGGGAAGCTCCTACGAGCAGTACTTC | CASSDAGSSYEQYF | TRBJ2-7 | TRBV10-1 | - | -
TGTGCCTGGAGTGTATGGGGGACAGGGAACACTGAAGCTTTCTTT | CAWSVWGTGNTEAFF | TRBJ1-1 | TRBV30 | - | TRBD1
TGTGCCAGCAGCATATCCGGTCTAGCGTCGCTATCCTACAATGAGCAGTTCTTC | CASSISGLASLSYNEQFF | TRBJ2-1 | TRBV21-1 | - | -
TGTGCCACCTTAGGGGGACAGGCTGGCTACACCTTC | CATLGGQAGYTF | TRBJ1-2 | TRBV28 | - | TRBD1
TGTGCCAGCAGCGACAGAGGTCGAACAGGGACGAACACCGGGGAGCTGTTTTTT | CASSDRGRTGTNTGELFF | TRBJ2-2 | TRBV7-6 | many | -
TGCAGCGTTTTGAAAACAGGGATAGGCGAAAAACTGTTTTTT | CSVLKTGIGEKLFF | TRBJ1-4 | TRBV29-1 | - | -
TGTGCCAGCAGTCCGGGAGGGCCGAATGAGCAGTTCTTC | CASSPGGPNEQFF | TRBJ2-1 | TRBV28 | few | TRBD2
TGTGCCAGCAGCTTAGGGGAGGGCGCTGAAGCTTTCTTT | CASSLGEGAEAFF | TRBJ1-1 | TRBV7-6 | - | -
TGTGCCAGCAGTGATTCTGACACACGTATCAATGAGCAGTTCTTC | CASSDSDTRINEQFF | TRBJ2-1 | TRBV25-1 | - | -
TGTGCCACCAGTGACCCCGGGTCATCAAACTACGAGCAGTACTTC | CATSDPGSSNYEQYF | TRBJ2-7 | TRBV24-1 | few | -
TGTGCCAGCAGCTTAGTCAGGATGACTGAAGCTTTCTTT | CASSLVRMTEAFF | TRBJ1-1 | TRBV11-2 | - | -
TGCGCCAGCAGCTTGGCCGGGACAGATAACTATGGCTACACCTTC | CASSLAGTDNYGYTF | TRBJ1-2 | TRBV5-1 | - | TRBD1
TGTGCCTGGAGTTGGCCAAACCAGCCCCAGCATTTT | CAWSWPNQPQHF | TRBJ1-5 | TRBV30 | - | -
TGCGCCAGCACCATTAGCGGGGGGGACTACAATGAGCAGTTCTTC | CASTISGGDYNEQFF | TRBJ2-1 | TRBV5-1 | - | TRBD2
TGTGCCAGCAGCTTAGGGGACAGGTTCGAGCAGTTCTTC | CASSLGDRFEQFF | TRBJ2-1 | TRBV11-2 | - | TRBD1
TGTGCCGCGGGACTAGCGGCCACCGGGGAGCTGTTTTTT | CAAGLAATGELFF | TRBJ2-2 | TRBV28 | - | TRBD2
TGTGCCACCAGCAGAGAGCCGGGACAGGGCCCCAACGTCCTGACTTTC | CATSREPGQGPNVLTF | TRBJ2-6 | TRBV15 | - | TRBD1
TGTGCCAGCGCCGGGGGGGTTGTAGGCAATCAGCCCCAGCATTTT | CASAGGVVGNQPQHF | TRBJ1-5 | TRBV19 | - | -
TGTGCCAGCAGTTTGAGCGGGACAGGGACCTCCTACGAGCAGTACTTC | CASSLSGTGTSYEQYF | TRBJ2-7 | TRBV27 | - | TRBD1
TGTGCCAGCAGCTCTGCGCCGGGAGTCAACACAGATACGCAGTATTTT | CASSSAPGVNTDTQYF | TRBJ2-3 | TRBV5-4 | - | -
TGTGCCAGCTCCCAGGATTTCTATGGCTACACCTTC | CASSQDFYGYTF | TRBJ1-2 | TRBV28 | once | -
TGCAGTGCTAGTGGGGACAGAGATCAGCCCCAGCATTTT | CSASGDRDQPQHF | TRBJ1-5 | TRBV20-1 | once | TRBD1
TGCGCCAGCAGTGACCGTTGTGTTGGACACCTGAATGAAAAACTGTTTTTT | CASSDRCVGHLNEKLFF | TRBJ1-4 | TRBV10-1 | - | -
TGTGCCAGCAGTTTCTCACGGCGGGGCAGCACCGGGGAGCTGTTTTTT | CASSFSRRGSTGELFF | TRBJ2-2 | TRBV27 | - | -
TGTGCCAGTAGTATACCAGGACAGGGAGATGGCTACACCTTC | CASSIPGQGDGYTF | TRBJ1-2 | TRBV19 | - | TRBD1
TGTGCCAGCAGACGAGGGAACTTCGGCTACACCTTC | CASRRGNFGYTF | TRBJ1-2 | TRBV28 | - | -
TGTGCCAGCAGTCGGACAGTAACTGGCTACACCTTC | CASSRTVTGYTF | TRBJ1-2 | TRBV28 | - | -
TGTGCCAGCAGTTACACTAGCGGGGGAGCCGGAGATACGCAGTATTTT | CASSYTSGGAGDTQYF | TRBJ2-3 | TRBV28 | - | TRBD2
TGTGCCAGCAGCCCGACAGGGAGAGATTCACCCCTCCACTTT | CASSPTGRDSPLHF | TRBJ1-6 | TRBV14 | - | TRBD1